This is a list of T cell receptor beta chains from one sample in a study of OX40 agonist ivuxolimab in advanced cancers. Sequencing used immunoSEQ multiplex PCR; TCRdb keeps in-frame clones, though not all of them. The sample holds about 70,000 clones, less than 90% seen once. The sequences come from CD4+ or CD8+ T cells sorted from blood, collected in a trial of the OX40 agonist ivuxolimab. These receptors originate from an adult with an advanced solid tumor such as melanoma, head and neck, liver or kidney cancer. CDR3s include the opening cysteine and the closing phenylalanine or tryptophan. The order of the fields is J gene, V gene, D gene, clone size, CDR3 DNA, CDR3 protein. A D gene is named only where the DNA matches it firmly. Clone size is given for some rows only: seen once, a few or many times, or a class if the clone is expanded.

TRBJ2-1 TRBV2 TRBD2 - TGTGCCAGCAGGAAGGGACTAGCGGAGTCCAATGAGCAGTTCTTC CASRKGLAESNEQFF
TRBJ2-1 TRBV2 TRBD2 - TGTGCCAGCAGGCCGGGACTAGCGACCTACAATGAGCAGTTCTTC CASRPGLATYNEQFF
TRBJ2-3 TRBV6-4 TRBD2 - TGTGCCAGCAGTGAAGCGGGAGGCGGAGATACGCAGTATTTT CASSEAGGGDTQYF
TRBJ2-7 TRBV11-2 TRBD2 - TGTGCCAGCAGAAAGGGACTAGCGGAATCCTACGAGCAGTACTTC CASRKGLAESYEQYF
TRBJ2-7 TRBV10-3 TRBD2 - TGTGCCATCAGTGAGGTATCTAGCGGGAGTTACGAGCAGTACTTC CAISEVSSGSYEQYF
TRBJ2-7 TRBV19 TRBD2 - TGTGCCAGTACCCCGGGAGGGGTCTACGAGCAGTACTTC CASTPGGVYEQYF
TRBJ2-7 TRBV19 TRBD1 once TGTGCCAGTAGTAACGGACAGGGGTACGAGCAGTACTTC CASSNGQGYEQYF
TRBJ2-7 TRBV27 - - TGTGCCAGCAGTTTCGGGCTAGCACCCTACGAGCAGTACTTC CASSFGLAPYEQYF
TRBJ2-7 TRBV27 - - TGTGCCAGCAGTCGCAGACAGGACTCCTACGAGCAGTACTTC CASSRRQDSYEQYF
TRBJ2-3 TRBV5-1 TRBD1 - TGCGCCAGCAGCTCCGGTGGGTGGGGGACGGACAGGGTTTCTACAGATACGCAGTATTTT CASSSGGWGTDRVSTDTQYF
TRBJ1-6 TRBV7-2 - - TGTGCCAGCAGCTTACTGGGGGGAGGAAATTCACCCCTCCACTTT CASSLLGGGNSPLHF
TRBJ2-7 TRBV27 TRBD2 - TGTGCCAGCAGTTCCTTCCGGGAGGGCCACGAGCAGTACTTC CASSSFREGHEQYF
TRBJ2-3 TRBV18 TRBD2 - TGTGCCAGCTCACCTCCTTTAGCGGGAGGGCCTCCCACAGATACGCAGTATTTT CASSPPLAGGPPTDTQYF
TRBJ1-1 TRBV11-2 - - TGTGCCAGCAGCTTAGTCCCCAGGGGGAACACTGAAGCTTTCTTT CASSLVPRGNTEAFF
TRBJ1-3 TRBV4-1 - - TGCGCCAGCAGCCTGGAAGTTCTAGGGGCCGGGGGGCCTGGAAACACCATATATTTT CASSLEVLGAGGPGNTIYF
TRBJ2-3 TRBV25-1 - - TGTGCCAGCAGTAGCGGCACAGATACGCAGTATTTT CASSSGTDTQYF
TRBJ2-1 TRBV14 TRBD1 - TGTGCCAGCAGCCAATTTGGGACAGCCGAGAATAAGCAGTTCTTC CASSQFGTAENKQFF
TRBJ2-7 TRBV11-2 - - TGTGCCAGCAGCTGGGGCGTATTGGCGGGACACCGAAGCTACGAGCAGTACTTC CASSWGVLAGHRSYEQYF
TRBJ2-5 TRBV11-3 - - TGTGCCAGCAGCGGACTTAAGGGGCGTGGAGAGACCCAGTACTTC CASSGLKGRGETQYF
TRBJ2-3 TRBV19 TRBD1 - TGTGCCAGTAGTGGGGGACAGGGGACTACTACCACAGATACGCAGTATTTT CASSGGQGTTTTDTQYF
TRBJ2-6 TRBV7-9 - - TGTGCCAGCAGCCCCCCCCGCTCTGGGGCCAACGTCCTGACTTTC CASSPPRSGANVLTF
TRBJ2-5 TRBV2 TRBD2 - TGTGCCAGCAGAGCGGGGAGCGGGACCCAGTACTTC CASRAGSGTQYF
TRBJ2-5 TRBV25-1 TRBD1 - TGTGCCAGCACCCGGAGGACAGGGGAAGAGACCCAGTACTTC CASTRRTGEETQYF
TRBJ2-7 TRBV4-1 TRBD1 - TGCGCCAGCAGCCAAGGTCAGGGGGCGCGGGAGCAGTACTTC CASSQGQGAREQYF
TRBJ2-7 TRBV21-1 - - TGTGCCAGCAGCAAGGAGACAGGGGGCTACGAGCAGTACTTC CASSKETGGYEQYF
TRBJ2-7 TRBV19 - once TGTGCCAGTAGCCGAGGCTACGAGCAGTACTTC CASSRGYEQYF
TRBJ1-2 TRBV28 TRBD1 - TGTGCCAGCAGTCAACGGGGGACAGGGGTTTTTGGCTACACCTTC CASSQRGTGVFGYTF
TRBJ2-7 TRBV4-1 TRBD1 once TGCGCCAGCAGCCGGGGACAGGGGTCCTCCGAGCAGTACTTC CASSRGQGSSEQYF
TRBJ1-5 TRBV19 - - TGTGCCAGTAGCAATAGGGCCGTAGGCTATCAGCCCCAGCATTTT CASSNRAVGYQPQHF
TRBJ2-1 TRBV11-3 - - TGTGCCAGCAGCTTATTTAGCAGCTACAATGAGCAGTTCTTC CASSLFSSYNEQFF
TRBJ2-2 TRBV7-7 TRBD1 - TGTGCTAGCAGCTTAGGGACAGACACCGGGGAGCTGTTTTTT CASSLGTDTGELFF
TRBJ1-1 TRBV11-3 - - TGTGCCAGCAGCTTACTAGGGGACACTGAAGCTTTCTTT CASSLLGDTEAFF
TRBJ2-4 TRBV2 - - TGTGCCAGCACGGTCGTTGGGATAGCCAAAAACATTCAGTACTTC CASTVVGIAKNIQYF
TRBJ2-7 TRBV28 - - TGTGCCAGCAGTTTATTTACCGGGGTCGAGCAGTACTTC CASSLFTGVEQYF
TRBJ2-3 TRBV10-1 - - TGCGCCAGCAGTGAGTCAGGGCGGTATACTAGCACAGATACGCAGTATTTT CASSESGRYTSTDTQYF
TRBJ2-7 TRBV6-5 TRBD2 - TGTGCCAGCAGCGGACTAGCGGGAAGGTACGAGCAGTACTTC CASSGLAGRYEQYF
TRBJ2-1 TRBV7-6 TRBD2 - TGTGCCAGCAGCTTAGGTGCTAGCGGGGGTACTGAGTTCTTC CASSLGASGGTEFF
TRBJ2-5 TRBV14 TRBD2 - TGTGCCAGCAGCCGGGCGGGAGGGCGAGAGACCCAGTACTTC CASSRAGGRETQYF
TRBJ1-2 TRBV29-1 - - TGCAGCGTAAACACCGACGGTGGCTACACCTTC CSVNTDGGYTF
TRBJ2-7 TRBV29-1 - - TGCAGCGTTGAAGAAGGCGGTCAGTACGAGCAGTACTTC CSVEEGGQYEQYF
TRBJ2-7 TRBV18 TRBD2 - TGTGCCAGCTCACCAACGGGAGGGGCCTACGAGCAGTACTTC CASSPTGGAYEQYF
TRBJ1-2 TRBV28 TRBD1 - TGTGCCAGCAGTTTACACCCGGCAGGGGGTCCCTATGGCTACACCTTC CASSLHPAGGPYGYTF
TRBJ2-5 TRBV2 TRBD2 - TGTGCCACCTCACTAGCGGGAGGTATAGAGACCCAGTACTTC CATSLAGGIETQYF
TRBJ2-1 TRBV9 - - TGTGCCAGCAGCGTAGGACCCGAGCAGTTCTTC CASSVGPEQFF
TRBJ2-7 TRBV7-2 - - TGTGCCAGCACGACCGGGACTGGCGCCTACGAGCAGTACTTC CASTTGTGAYEQYF
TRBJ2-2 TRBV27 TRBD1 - TGTGCCAGCAGCGGATCCGGACAGGGGGCTTTTAACACCGGGGAGCTGTTTTTT CASSGSGQGAFNTGELFF
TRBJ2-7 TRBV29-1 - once TGCAGCGTTGAACGGGGTTACGAGCAGTACTTC CSVERGYEQYF
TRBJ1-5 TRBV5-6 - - TGTGCCAGCAGCTTGGACGGGGCAAATCAGCCCCAGCATTTT CASSLDGANQPQHF
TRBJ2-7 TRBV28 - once TGTGCCAGCAGTTTAGGAGTAGGGCTAGGAGGGTACGAGCAGTACTTC CASSLGVGLGGYEQYF
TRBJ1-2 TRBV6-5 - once TGTGCCAGCAGTTACTCGCGGTTTGCCAACTATGGCTACACCTTC CASSYSRFANYGYTF
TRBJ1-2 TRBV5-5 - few TGTGCCAGCAGCTTGGAGCCGAGTCATGGCTACACCTTC CASSLEPSHGYTF
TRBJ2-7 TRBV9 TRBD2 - TGTGCCAGCAGCTTAGGATCAGGACTAGCGGTCCGCGAGCAGTACTTC CASSLGSGLAVREQYF
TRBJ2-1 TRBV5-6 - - TGTGCCAGCAGCTTGTGGGGATACAATGAGCAGTTCTTC CASSLWGYNEQFF
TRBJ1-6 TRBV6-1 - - TGTGCCAGCAGTGAAGTGATCCATCCGGCCCTCCACTTT CASSEVIHPALHF
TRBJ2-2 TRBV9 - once TGTGCCAGCAGCGTAGTGGAAACCGGGGAGCTGTTTTTT CASSVVETGELFF